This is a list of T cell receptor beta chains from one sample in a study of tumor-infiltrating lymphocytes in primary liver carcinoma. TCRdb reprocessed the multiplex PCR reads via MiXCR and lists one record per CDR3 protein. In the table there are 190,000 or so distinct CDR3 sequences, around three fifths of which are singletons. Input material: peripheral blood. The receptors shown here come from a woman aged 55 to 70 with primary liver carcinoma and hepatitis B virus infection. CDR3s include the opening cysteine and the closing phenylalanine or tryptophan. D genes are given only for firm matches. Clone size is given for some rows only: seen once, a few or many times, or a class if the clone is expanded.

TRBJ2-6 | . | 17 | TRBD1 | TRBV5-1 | CASSVSVRGPGANVLTF | TGCGCCAGCAGCGTGAGCGTCAGGGGGCCCGGGGCCAACGTCCTGACTTTC
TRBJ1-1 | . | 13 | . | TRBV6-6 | CASSLQGLAEASF | TGTGCCAGCAGCCTACAGGGACTCGCTGAAGCTTCCTTT
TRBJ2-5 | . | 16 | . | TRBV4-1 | CASIQVWARGKETQYF | TGCGCCAGCATCCAAGTATGGGCCAGGGGAAAAGAGACTCAGTACTTC
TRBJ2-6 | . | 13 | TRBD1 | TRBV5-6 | CGGQRSGANVQTF | TGTGGGGGACAGCGCTCTGGGGCCAACGTCCAGACTTTC
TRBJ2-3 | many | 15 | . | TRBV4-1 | CASSQTEMYTDTQYF | TGCGCCAGCAGTCAAACGGAGATGTACACAGATACGCAGTATTTT
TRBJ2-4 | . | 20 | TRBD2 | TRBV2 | CASSETSARPPHLAKNIQYF | TGTGCCAGCAGTGAAACTAGCGCCCGCCCTCCGCATTTAGCCAAAAACATTCAGTACTTC
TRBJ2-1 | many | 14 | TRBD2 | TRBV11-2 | CASSLGRGGSEQFF | TGTGCCAGCAGCTTAGGACGCGGGGGGAGTGAGCAGTTCTTC
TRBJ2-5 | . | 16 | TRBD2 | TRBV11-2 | CASSLDLPVAGKTKYF | TGTGCCAGCAGCTTAGATCTTCCCGTAGCGGGGAAGACCAAGTACTTC
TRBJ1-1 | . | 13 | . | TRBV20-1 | CSVSGGLDTEAFF | TGCAGTGTTAGTGGGGGGCTTGACACTGAAGCTTTCTTT
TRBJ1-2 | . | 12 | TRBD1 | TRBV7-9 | CASSWDRGGYIF | TGTGCCAGCAGCTGGGACAGAGGTGGCTACATCTTC
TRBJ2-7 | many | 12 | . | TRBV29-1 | CSVGVSSYEQYF | TGCAGCGTTGGGGTTTCCTCCTACGAGCAGTACTTC
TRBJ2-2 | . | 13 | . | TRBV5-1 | CASRGVSTGELFF | TGCGCCAGCAGAGGGGTATCCACCGGGGAGCTGTTTTTT
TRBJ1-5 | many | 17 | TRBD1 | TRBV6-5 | CASSYSTPTGVNQPQHF | TGTGCCAGCAGTTACTCGACCCCGACAGGGGTTAATCAGCCCCAGCATTTT
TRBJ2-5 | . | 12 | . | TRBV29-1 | CSGDRGEETQYF | TGCAGCGGTGATAGAGGGGAGGAGACCCAGTACTTC
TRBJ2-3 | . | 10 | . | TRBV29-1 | CSVADSRRYF | TGCAGCGTTGCCGACAGCCGCCGGTATTTT
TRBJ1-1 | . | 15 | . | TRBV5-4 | CASSLDRGWNSEAFF | TGCGCCAGCAGCTTGGATCGGGGGTGGAACTCTGAAGCTTTCTTT
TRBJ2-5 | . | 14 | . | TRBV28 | CASSPIVDQETQCF | TGTGCCAGCAGCCCCATCGTGGACCAAGAGACCCAGTGCTTC
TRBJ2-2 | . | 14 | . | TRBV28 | CASSLDRSTGELFF | TGTGCCAGCAGTTTAGACAGATCAACCGGGGAGCTGTTTTTT
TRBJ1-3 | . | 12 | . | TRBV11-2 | CASSHSGNAIYF | TGTGCTAGCAGCCACAGTGGAAACGCCATATATTTT
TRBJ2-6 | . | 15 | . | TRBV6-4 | CASSGDNYGANVLTF | TGTGCCAGCAGTGGGGACAACTATGGGGCCAACGTCCTGACTTTC
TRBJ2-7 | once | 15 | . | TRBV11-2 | CASSLCSRGSYVQYF | TGTGCCAGTAGCTTATGTTCTAGGGGGTCCTACGTGCAGTACTTC
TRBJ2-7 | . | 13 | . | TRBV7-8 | CASSLHRDYEQYF | TGTGCCAGCAGCCTACACAGGGACTACGAGCAGTACTTC
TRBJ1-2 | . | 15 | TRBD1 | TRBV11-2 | CANSPRGRANYGYNF | TGTGCCAACAGCCCGAGGGGGCGAGCTAACTATGGCTACAACTTC
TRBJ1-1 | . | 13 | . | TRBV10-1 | CANSESKRGSPFF | TGCGCCAACAGTGAGTCGAAGAGAGGATCCCCTTTCTTT
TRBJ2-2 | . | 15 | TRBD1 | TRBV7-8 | CASSQRDRGTGELFF | TGTGCCAGCAGCCAAAGGGACAGGGGAACCGGGGAGCTGTTTTTT
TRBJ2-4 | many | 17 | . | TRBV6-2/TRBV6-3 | CASSYSRVAVAKNIQYF | TGTGCCAGCAGTTACTCGAGAGTGGCGGTAGCCAAAAACATTCAGTACTTC
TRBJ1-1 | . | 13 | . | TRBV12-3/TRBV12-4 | CASKRQVNTEAFF | TGTGCCAGCAAGAGACAGGTGAACACTGAAGCCTTCTTT
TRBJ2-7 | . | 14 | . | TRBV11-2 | CASSIGGQGGEQYF | TGTGCCAGCAGCATAGGTGGGCAAGGAGGCGAGCAGTACTTC
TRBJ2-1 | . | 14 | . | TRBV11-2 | CASSFSRLHNEQFF | TGTGCTAGCAGCTTCTCACGTCTTCACAATGAGCAGTTCTTC
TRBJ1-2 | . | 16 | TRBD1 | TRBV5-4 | CASSLRIGGPNYGYTF | TGTGCCAGCAGCTTGAGGATAGGGGGCCCTAACTATGGCTACACCTTC
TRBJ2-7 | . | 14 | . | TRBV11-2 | CASSWLVGGSEQYF | TGTGCCAGCAGCTGGCTAGTGGGGGGCTCGGAGCAGTACTTC
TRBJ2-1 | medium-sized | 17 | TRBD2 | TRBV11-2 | CASSLTAGTNGYNEQFF | TGTGCCAGCAGCTTAACCGCCGGGACTAACGGCTACAATGAGCAGTTCTTC
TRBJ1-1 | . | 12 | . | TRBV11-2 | CGISLLRPEAFF | TGTGGCATCAGCTTATTAAGACCTGAAGCTTTCTTT
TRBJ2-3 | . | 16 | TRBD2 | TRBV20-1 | CSAQSRGTSVSDTQYF | TGCAGTGCCCAGAGTCGGGGGACTAGCGTATCCGATACGCAGTATTTT
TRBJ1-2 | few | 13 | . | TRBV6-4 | CASSEGFNYGYTF | TGTGCCAGCAGTGAAGGATTTAACTATGGCTACACCTTC
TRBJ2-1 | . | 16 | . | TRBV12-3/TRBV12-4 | CASGQTTTSVVRQRFF | TGTGCCAGCGGTCAAACCACGACTAGTGTGGTTCGCCAGCGGTTCTTC
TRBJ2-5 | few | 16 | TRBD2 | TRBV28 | CASSPRTSGRRETQYF | TGTGCCAGCAGCCCCCGGACTAGCGGACGCAGGGAGACCCAGTACTTC
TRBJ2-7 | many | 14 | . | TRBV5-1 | CASSLIATAREQYF | TGCGCCAGCAGCTTGATCGCCACTGCGCGCGAGCAGTACTTC
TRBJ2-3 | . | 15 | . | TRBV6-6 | CGSSPRDKGTDTQYF | TGTGGCAGCAGTCCCCGGGACAAGGGAACAGATACGCAGTATTTT
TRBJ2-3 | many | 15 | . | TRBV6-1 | CASRETATSTDTQYF | TGTGCCAGCAGGGAGACAGCCACTAGCACAGATACGCAGTATTTT
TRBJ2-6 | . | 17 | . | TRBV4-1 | CASGQESQGSGANVLTF | TGCGCCAGCGGCCAAGAGTCACAAGGTTCTGGGGCCAACGTACTGACTTTC
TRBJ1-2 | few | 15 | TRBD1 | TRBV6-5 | CASRPPDRVHYGYTF | TGTGCCAGCAGACCACCCGACAGGGTACACTATGGCTACACCTTC
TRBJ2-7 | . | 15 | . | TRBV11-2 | CVSSLELDGPYEQYF | TGTGTCAGCAGCTTAGAGCTGGACGGACCCTACGAGCAGTACTTC
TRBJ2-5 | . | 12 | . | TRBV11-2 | CASSLMAETQYF | TGTGCCAGCAGCTTAATGGCAGAGACCCAGTACTTC
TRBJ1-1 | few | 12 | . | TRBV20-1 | CSARRGDTEAFF | TGCAGTGCTCGAAGGGGGGACACTGAAGCTTTCTTT
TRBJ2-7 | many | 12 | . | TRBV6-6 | CASSSVSYEQYF | TGTGCCAGCAGTTCAGTCTCCTACGAGCAGTACTTC
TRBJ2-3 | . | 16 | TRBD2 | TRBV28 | CASSFLGAGVADTQYF | TGTGCCAGCAGTTTCTTAGGAGCGGGAGTAGCAGATACGCAGTATTTT
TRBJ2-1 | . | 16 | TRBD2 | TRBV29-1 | CRVPRGLAGAYKEQFF | TGCAGGGTCCCTAGGGGCCTAGCGGGAGCTTACAAGGAGCAGTTCTTC
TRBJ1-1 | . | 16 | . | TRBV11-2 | CASSRADTVLNTEASF | TGTGCCAGCAGTCGGGCAGACACCGTCTTGAACACTGAAGCTTCCTTT
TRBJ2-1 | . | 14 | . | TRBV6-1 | CANTEDGGRYEQFF | TGTGCCAACACCGAAGACGGTGGAAGGTATGAGCAGTTCTTC
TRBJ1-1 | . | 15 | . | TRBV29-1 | CSGGIMGLIGTEAFF | TGCAGCGGTGGGATAATGGGACTTATTGGCACTGAAGCTTTCTTT
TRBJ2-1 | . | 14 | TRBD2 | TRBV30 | CAWKTTSGSNEQFF | TGTGCCTGGAAGACGACTAGCGGGAGCAATGAGCAGTTCTTC
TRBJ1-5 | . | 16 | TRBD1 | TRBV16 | CASSFGQGRRNQPQHF | TGTGCCAGCAGCTTCGGACAGGGTCGTCGCAATCAGCCCCAGCATTTT
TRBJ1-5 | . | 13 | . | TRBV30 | CVWSVSSNQPQHF | TGTGTCTGGAGTGTAAGCAGCAATCAGCCCCAGCATTTT
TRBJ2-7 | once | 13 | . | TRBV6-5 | CASCYSDSSEQYF | TGTGCCAGCTGTTACTCGGATAGTTCCGAGCAGTACTTC
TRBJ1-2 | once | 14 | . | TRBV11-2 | CASSYPYPNYGYTF | TGTGCCAGCAGTTACCCCTACCCTAACTATGGCTACACCTTC
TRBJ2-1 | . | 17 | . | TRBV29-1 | CNVEETGHFYNYSEQFF | TGCAACGTTGAAGAAACTGGGCACTTCTACAACTACAGTGAGCAGTTCTTC
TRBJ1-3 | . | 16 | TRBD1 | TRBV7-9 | CASSVQSGTAGNTIYF | TGTGCCAGCAGCGTCCAATCCGGGACAGCTGGAAACACCATATATTTT
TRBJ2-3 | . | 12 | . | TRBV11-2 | CARSGTTDAQYF | TGTGCCAGGAGCGGTACCACAGATGCGCAGTATTTT
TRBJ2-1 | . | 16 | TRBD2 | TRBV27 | CASISFEAGGYNEQFF | TGTGCCAGCATCTCCTTTGAGGCGGGAGGATACAATGAGCAGTTCTTC